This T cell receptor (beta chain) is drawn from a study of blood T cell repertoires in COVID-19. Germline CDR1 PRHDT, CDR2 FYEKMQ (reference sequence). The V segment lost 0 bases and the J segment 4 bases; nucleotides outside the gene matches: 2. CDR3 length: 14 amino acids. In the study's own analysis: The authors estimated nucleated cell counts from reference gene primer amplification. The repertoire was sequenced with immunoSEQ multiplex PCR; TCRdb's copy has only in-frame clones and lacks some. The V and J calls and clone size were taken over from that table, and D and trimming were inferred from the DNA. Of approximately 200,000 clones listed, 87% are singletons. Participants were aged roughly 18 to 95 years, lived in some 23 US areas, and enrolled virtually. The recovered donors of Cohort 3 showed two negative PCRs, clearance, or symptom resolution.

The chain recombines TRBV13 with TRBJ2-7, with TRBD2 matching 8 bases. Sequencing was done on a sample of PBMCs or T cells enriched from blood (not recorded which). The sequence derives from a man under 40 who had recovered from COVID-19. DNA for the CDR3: TGTGCCAGCAGCTTAGGCGCGGGAGGTTACGAGCAGTACTTC. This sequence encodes CASSLGAGGYEQYF.